This T cell receptor (beta chain) was sequenced during a study of cytomegalovirus exposure and HLA in healthy donors. Findings and limits, study-wide: The authors judged a highly shared variant cluster likely a sequencing artifact. TCR beta V- and J-gene trimming was later associated with a missense DCLRE1C variant. Presence/absence results assume similar sequencing depth per donor, which may not hold. Under in vitro conditions, a few CMV-associated chains were confirmed as specific for CMV antigens.

The PCR made use of 60 Vbeta and 13 Jbeta primers. Sequencing was performed with immunoSEQ multiplex PCR; in TCRdb, only in-frame clones are kept and a portion is missing. Of just over 150,000 clones detected, around 72% appear once; the ten largest clones hold about 7%. With regard to this clone: Antigen unknown.

The length of the CDR3 is 13 residues. The germline V gene has CDR1 SGHTA and CDR2 FQGNSA. Trimming removed 1 base from V and 4 bases from J, with 7 bases in between. The material sequenced was PBMCs. This chain uses TRBV7-2 with TRBJ1-2; D is perhaps TRBD1 (5 bases). The TCR sequence derives from a man in his forties in good health and CMV-seropositive. The CDR3 loop is CASSLGGIYGYTF. The CDR3 coding sequence is TGTGCCAGCAGCTTAGGGGGCATCTATGGCTACACCTTC.